This T cell receptor (beta chain) was sequenced for a study of T cell repertoires in cytomegalovirus infection. Study outcomes and limitations: Ex vivo responses were dominated by HLA-C-restricted CMV-specific TCR beta clonotypes.

Regarding this clonotype: Its antigen is unknown.

TCRdb analysed the reads with MiXCR anew, one entry per CDR3 protein. The data show 680,000 or so distinct CDR3 sequences, with about a third seen just once and 2.8% held by the top ten. The length of the CDR3 is 14 residues. The V gene's germline CDR1 is SEHNR and CDR2 FQNEAQ (reference sequence). Trimming took off 4 bases at V and 3 bases at J, with 13 bases between the two ends. Sequencing was done on a sample of PBMCs. The source of this sequence is a human donor in good health (CMV status not recorded). Some clones in this sample may be carry-over from other donors' samples. The chain links TRBV7-9 to TRBJ2-7, with a tentative D call TRBD2 (5 bases). The CDR3 DNA follows: TGTGCCAGCAGCTCCGAGGGCGGAAACTACGAGCAGTACTTC. It is translated as CASSSEGGNYEQYF.